Presented here are 32 T cell receptor beta chains from one specimen sequenced in a study of blood T cell repertoires in COVID-19. Only in-frame clones appear in the TCRdb table, and some are missing; sequencing was by immunoSEQ multiplex PCR. The sample yields 290,000 or so clones, roughly 85% seen once. Sequenced: peripheral blood. The receptors were gathered from a man over 45 with active or convalescent COVID-19.

The chain joins TRBV28 to TRBJ1-1; possible D gene TRBD1, 6 bases. Trimming cost V 8 bases and J 6 bases, with 19 bases left between them. The CDR3 is 14 residues long. Germline CDR1 and CDR2: MDHEN and SYDVKM. The CDR3 bases are TGTGCCAGCCGTTCATTACAGGGACCCGCTGAAGCTTTCTTT. It yields the protein CASRSLQGPAEAFF.

This chain links TRBV5-1 with TRBJ2-7, with TRBD2 matching over 10 bases. From germline, CDR1 is SGHRS and CDR2 YFSETQ. The CDR3 runs to 14 residues. V trimming: 4 bases; J trimming: 5 bases; junction bases outside the gene matches: 6. CDR3 coding DNA: TGCGCCAGCAGCCGGGGACTAGCGACCGACGAGCAGTACTTC. Amino acids: CASSRGLATDEQYF.

The chain uses TRBV10-2 and TRBJ1-2, with D tentatively TRBD1 (5 bases). This CDR3 is built from 12 residues. Deletions cut 2 bases from V and 7 bases from J, with 8 bases between. CDR1 and CDR2 from the germline V gene are WSHSY and SAAADI. CDR3 in DNA: TGCGCCAGCAGTGAGGGGGCGAGTGGCTACACCTTC. It is translated as CASSEGASGYTF.

The chain has TRBV19 and TRBJ1-2, with a possible D match to TRBD1 (6 bases). The CDR3 loop spans 15 amino acids. The V and J ends lost 5 bases and 6 bases respectively, with 19 bases between them. Germline V lookup: CDR1 LNHDA, CDR2 SQIVND (reference sequence). The CDR3 DNA reads TGTGCCAGTAGTCTGGGGTGGCAGGGGAAGGATGGCTACACCTTC. This codes for CASSLGWQGKDGYTF. Using reference TRBV19 and TRBJ1-2 for the parts outside the CDR3, the full variable domain is DGGITQSPKYLFRKEGQNVTLSCEQNLNHDAMYWYRQDPGQGLRLIYYSQIVNDFQKGDIAEGYSVSREKKESFPLTVTSAQKNPTAFYLCASSLGWQGKDGYTFGSGTRLTVV.

This clone was recorded only once. The gene calls are TRBV28 and TRBJ2-5; a possible D gene is TRBD1 (6 bases). Germline V gene lookup returns CDR1 MDHEN and CDR2 SYDVKM. V dropped 5 bases and J dropped 5 bases, with 15 bases sitting between them. This CDR3 is 14 amino acids long. The CDR3, as DNA: TGTGCCAGCAGTACGGACAGAACCCGGGAGACCCAGTACTTC. Protein product: CASSTDRTRETQYF.

This chain links TRBV9 with TRBJ2-2, with TRBD2 identical over 10 bases. There are 18 residues in the CDR3. The junction had 10 bases not matched to a gene; V was cut back by 0 bases and J by 5 bases. Germline V gene data show CDR1 as SGDLS and CDR2 as YYNGEE. CDR3 nucleotides: TGTGCCAGCAGCGTAGCTCCAGCGGGAGGGCCGTGGACCGGGGAGCTGTTTTTT. Its protein product is CASSVAPAGGPWTGELFF.

The chain recombines TRBV6-5 with TRBJ1-1, with 8 bases matching TRBD1. Germline V gives CDR1 MNHEY, CDR2 SVGAGI. V was clipped by 6 bases and J by 7 bases; unmatched bases: 10. The CDR3 loop spans 14 amino acids. The chain's CDR3 is CASSITRGQLEAFF. The CDR3 DNA follows: TGTGCCAGCAGCATAACCAGGGGGCAGCTTGAAGCTTTCTTT.

This clone was counted between two and nine times. This chain uses TRBV9 with TRBJ2-2; 8 nucleotides align to TRBD1. Unmatched junction bases numbered 7, after V lost 1 base and J lost 5 bases. Germline V gives CDR1 SGDLS, CDR2 YYNGEE. This CDR3 spans 16 amino acids. CDR3 nucleotides: TGTGCCAGCAGCGTATCTCAGGGGGCTTGGACCGGGGAGCTGTTTTTT. It codes for CASSVSQGAWTGELFF.

V and J are TRBV7-2 and TRBJ2-7, with 9 positions matching TRBD2. CDR1 SGHTA and CDR2 FQGNSA come from the germline V gene. J lost 6 bases, V lost 6 bases, and 9 bases had no gene match. This CDR3 contains 14 residues. The CDR3 here is CASRGSGSSGEQYF. The CDR3 nucleotides read TGTGCCAGCAGGGGTAGCGGGAGCTCTGGCGAGCAGTACTTC.

This clone was seen once. The rearrangement links TRBV6-1 to TRBJ2-7; D ambiguous. The V end lost 2 bases, the J end lost 4 bases, and 6 bases lay between the germline ends. Germline lookup yields CDR1 MNHNS and CDR2 SASEGT. The CDR3 extends over 12 amino acids. The CDR3 coding sequence is TGTGCCAGCAGTGAAACTGAATACGAGCAGTACTTC. Translated, it gives CASSETEYEQYF.

V and J are TRBV13 and TRBJ2-7; 7 bases are shared with TRBD1. The CDR3 runs 13 residues. J gave up 6 bases and V 4 bases, and 6 bases lay outside the gene matches. Germline CDR1 is PRHDT and CDR2 is FYEKMQ (reference sequence). CDR3 DNA: TGTGCCAGCAGCTACACAGGGGCGGCCGAGCAGTACTTC. This translates into CASSYTGAAEQYF.

The V call is TRBV5-1, the J call TRBJ1-1; D may be TRBD1 (6 bases). This CDR3 is 15 amino acids long. The V and J ends lost 4 bases and 4 bases respectively, with 17 bases between them. Germline V CDR1 and CDR2: SGHRS, YFSETQ. The CDR3 protein is CASSPRTGSGTEAFF. DNA for the CDR3: TGCGCCAGCAGCCCACGCACAGGGTCGGGCACTGAAGCTTTCTTT.

The V gene is TRBV9, the J gene TRBJ1-4; 7 bases fit TRBD1. The junction had 14 bases not matched to a gene; V was cut back by 0 bases and J by 0 bases. Germline CDR1 reads SGDLS; CDR2 reads YYNGEE. This CDR3 has 20 residues. CDR3 sequence: CASSVVVRQGGLATNEKLFF. The CDR3 DNA follows: TGTGCCAGCAGCGTAGTTGTGAGACAGGGAGGCCTTGCAACTAATGAAAAACTGTTTTTT.

This clone occurred once. The CDR3 loop reads CASNLAGGPLDTQYF. The DNA for the CDR3 is TGTGCCAGTAATCTAGCGGGAGGGCCGCTAGATACGCAGTATTTT. The chain carries TRBV19 and TRBJ2-3; 12 nucleotides match TRBD2. The length of the CDR3 is 15 residues. Germline CDR1 LNHDA, CDR2 SQIVND (reference sequence). V lost 7 bases, J lost 5 bases, and 7 bases stayed unmatched.

The chain's CDR3 is CASSRGRDTLTYEQYF. CDR3 nucleotide sequence: TGTGCCAGCAGTCGCGGACGGGACACCTTAACCTACGAGCAGTACTTC. The V gene is TRBV6-6, the J gene TRBJ2-7; a possible D gene is TRBD1 (6 bases). The germline V and J ends were trimmed by 5 bases and 2 bases, with 19 bases remaining between them. CDR1 MNHNY and CDR2 SVGAGI come from the germline V gene (reference sequence). The CDR3 loop spans 16 amino acids.

This clone was counted only a few times. The chain employs TRBV14 and TRBJ1-1; TRBD1 matches at 10 bases. Trimming at V came to 4 bases and at J to 6 bases, leaving 5 bases not matched to a gene. The germline V gene has CDR1 SGHDN and CDR2 FVKESK. CDR3 length equals 14 residues. The CDR3 bases are TGTGCCAGCAGCCGGGACAGGGGTTTCTCTGAAGCTTTCTTT. The encoded protein is CASSRDRGFSEAFF.

This chain joins TRBV10-3 and TRBJ2-5, with D tentatively TRBD2 (5 bases). Germline CDR1 is ENHRY and CDR2 is SYGVKD. CDR3 length equals 12 residues. The germline V and J ends were trimmed by 6 bases and 3 bases, with 8 bases remaining between them. This CDR3 reads CAISREKETQYF. DNA for the CDR3: TGTGCCATCAGCCGGGAAAAAGAGACCCAGTACTTC.

This chain links TRBV7-3 with TRBJ2-7, with 14 bases fitting TRBD2. This CDR3 is 18 amino acids long. The J segment lost 5 bases and the V segment lost 9 bases, leaving 18 bases of the junction unmatched. The V gene's germline CDR1 is SGHTA and CDR2 FQGTGA. CDR3 loop: CASNPTSGRAKVRDEQYF. The CDR3 nucleotides are TGTGCCAGTAACCCGACTAGCGGGAGGGCCAAAGTGCGCGACGAGCAGTACTTC.

Turning to this clone: A single base separates this from a much larger clone, so it may be a read error. CDR3 sequence (DNA): TGTGCCAGCAGCTTATCTGGGGAGCTGTTTTTT. Translation: CASSLSGELFF. The chain couples TRBV7-9 to TRBJ2-2; D gene unclear. The length of the CDR3 is 11 residues. Trimming took 2 bases from V and 8 from J, leaving 3 bases between them. Germline loops: CDR1 SEHNR, CDR2 FQNEAQ (reference sequence).

This clone appeared a few times. V gene TRBV6-1 combines with J gene TRBJ2-7; weak D call: TRBD2 (7 bases). Trimming left V 1 base short and J 6 bases short, with 13 bases between. This CDR3 region has 14 residues. Germline V gene sequence: CDR1 MNHNS, CDR2 SASEGT. The CDR3: CASSEVGGGAEQYF. The CDR3 region has the DNA TGTGCCAGCAGTGAAGTGGGAGGGGGGGCCGAGCAGTACTTC.

This clone was observed many times. V usage is TRBV29-1 and J usage is TRBJ2-5; tentative D call: TRBD2 (5 bases). Deletions cut 4 bases from V and 5 bases from J, with 14 bases between. The CDR3 consists of 13 residues. CDR1 is SQVTM and CDR2 is ANQGSEA in the germline V gene. CDR3 DNA sequence: TGCAGCGTTGTTTACCGAGGGTGGGAGACCCAGTACTTC. It is translated as CSVVYRGWETQYF.

This clone was seen more than once but under ten times. The chain combines TRBV11-2 with TRBJ2-3, with TRBD2 identical over 7 bases. The CDR3 has 13 residues. J lost 9 bases, V lost 6 bases, and 9 bases had no gene match. Germline-derived CDR1 and CDR2 are SGHAT and FQNNGV. DNA of the CDR3: TGTGCCAGCAGTCAAGGAGGGAGGGGCACGCAGTATTTT. This codes for CASSQGGRGTQYF.

This clone is a singleton in its sample. CDR3 coding DNA: TGTGCCAGCAGTGACCGCATAGGACTAGCGGGAGGGGGGCCTTACAATGAGCAGTTCTTC. Translation gives CASSDRIGLAGGGPYNEQFF. The chain joins TRBV6-1 to TRBJ2-1; 15 bases agree with TRBD2. Per the germline V gene, CDR1 is MNHNS and CDR2 is SASEGT. The CDR3 extends over 20 amino acids. Unmatched junction bases numbered 13, after V lost 3 bases and J lost 4 bases.

The chain joins TRBV28 to TRBJ2-2; D is perhaps TRBD2 (7 bases). Germline-derived CDR1 and CDR2 are MDHEN and SYDVKM. V gave up 6 bases and J gave up 2 bases, with 13 bases separating them. There are 15 residues in the CDR3. The CDR3 sequence is CASRGAGVNTGELFF. The CDR3, as DNA: TGTGCCAGCAGGGGGGCGGGGGTCAACACCGGGGAGCTGTTTTTT.

The chain recombines TRBV7-8 with TRBJ1-2, with a tentative D call TRBD1 (6 bases). CDR1 and CDR2 (germline): SGHVS, FQNEAQ. This CDR3 region has 13 residues. The germline V and J ends were trimmed by 3 bases and 6 bases, with 11 bases remaining between them. CDR3 DNA: TGTGCCAGCAGCTTCGGCAGGGGTGATGGCTACACCTTC. This encodes CASSFGRGDGYTF.

The chain employs TRBV2 and TRBJ1-5; D is possibly TRBD1 (6 bases). CDR1 is SNHLY and CDR2 is FYNNEI in the germline V gene. The CDR3 is 13 residues long. V gave up 7 bases and J gave up 6 bases, with 13 bases separating them. DNA for the CDR3: TGTGCCAGCAACAGGGAAAGGGCTCAGCCCCAGCATTTT. Amino acids: CASNRERAQPQHF.

The CDR3 region is CASSPPTGTSYNEQFF. As DNA, the CDR3 is TGTGCCAGCTCACCCCCTACAGGGACCTCCTACAATGAGCAGTTCTTC. The chain is built from TRBV18 and TRBJ2-1; D possibly corresponds to TRBD1 (6 bases). Germline CDR1 KGHSH, CDR2 LQKENI. The CDR3 spans 16 residues. The V gene lost 3 bases and the J gene lost 0 bases, with 12 bases spanning the gap.

This clone was detected only once. The V and J genes are TRBV7-6 and TRBJ2-2, with 7 nucleotides matching TRBD1. This CDR3 is 16 amino acids long. Germline-derived CDR1 and CDR2 are SGHVS and FNYEAQ. V gave up 7 bases and J gave up 5 bases; unmatched junction bases: 13. The CDR3 region has the DNA TGTGCCAGCACATCTTATCGACAGGGTAAAACCGGGGAGCTGTTTTTT. Encoded protein: CASTSYRQGKTGELFF.

This chain joins TRBV19 and TRBJ1-5; 8 positions match TRBD1. The CDR3 contains 15 residues. The germline V gene encodes CDR1 LNHDA and CDR2 SQIVND (reference sequence). With V trimmed by 6 bases and J by 4 bases, 8 bases remained unmatched. This CDR3 reads CASSLKQGGNQPQHF. As DNA, the CDR3 is TGTGCCAGTAGCCTGAAACAGGGGGGGAATCAGCCCCAGCATTTT. Supplemented by reference TRBV19 and TRBJ1-5, the full variable domain reads DGGITQSPKYLFRKEGQNVTLSCEQNLNHDAMYWYRQDPGQGLRLIYYSQIVNDFQKGDIAEGYSVSREKKESFPLTVTSAQKNPTAFYLCASSLKQGGNQPQHFGDGTRLSIL.

V gene TRBV18 combines with J gene TRBJ2-7, with 13 positions matching TRBD2. The germline CDR1 and CDR2 sequences are KGHSH and LQKENI. The length of the CDR3 is 16 residues. The J segment lost 2 bases and the V segment lost 4 bases, leaving 5 bases of the junction unmatched. The CDR3 DNA sequence: TGTGCCAGCTCACTCTCACTAGCGGGAGGGCCCTACGAGCAGTACTTC. It is translated as CASSLSLAGGPYEQYF.

The gene calls are TRBV10-3 and TRBJ1-1; maybe TRBD1 (5 bases). The CDR3 has 15 amino acids. Germline V lookup: CDR1 ENHRY, CDR2 SYGVKD. V dropped 0 bases and J dropped 4 bases, with 12 bases sitting between them. This chain's CDR3 is CAISESISRGTEAFF. The CDR3 DNA reads as TGTGCCATCAGTGAGTCGATTTCTAGGGGCACTGAAGCTTTCTTT.

This clone was seen a single time. The chain recombines TRBV7-9 with TRBJ2-3; D may be TRBD2 (5 bases). Trimming took off 11 bases at V and 4 bases at J, with 22 bases between the two ends. Germline loops: CDR1 SEHNR, CDR2 FQNEAQ (reference sequence). This CDR3 is built from 15 residues. CDR3 coding DNA: TGTGCCGGAGGAGCTGTTGGAGGTGGGGCAGATACGCAGTATTTT. Translated, it gives CAGGAVGGGADTQYF. Looking up the rest from reference TRBV7-9 and TRBJ2-3 gives the full variable domain: DTGVSQNPRHKITKRGQNVTFRCDPISEHNRLYWYRQTLGQGPEFLTYFQNEAQLEKSRLLSDRFSAERPKGSFSTLEIQRTEQGDSAMYLCAGGAVGGGADTQYFGPGTRLTVL.